Listed below are T cell receptor beta chains from one sample, sequenced in a study of identical twins. One entry per CDR3 protein results from TCRdb running MiXCR on the 5' RACE reads. The table has approximately 600,000 distinct CDR3 sequences, approximately 10% seen once. These same data were also listed under a study on yellow fever vaccine responses in identical twins.

Sample: PBMCs. The receptors here all came from a woman aged 18-29 years in good health. CDR3s include the opening cysteine and the closing phenylalanine or tryptophan. D genes are given only for firm matches. Only part of the rows carry a size: once, few, many, or a class if the clone is expanded.

TRBJ2-3 TRBV5-1 16 NA NA CASSFRSGASTDTQYF TGCGCCAGCAGCTTTAGGTCAGGAGCCAGCACAGATACGCAGTATTTT
TRBJ1-6 TRBV27 14 few TRBD1 CASRGTGPNSPLHF TGTGCCAGCAGGGGGACAGGGCCCAATTCACCCCTCCACTTT
TRBJ2-5 TRBV6-2/TRBV6-3 15 many NA CASGLFGSGGETQYF TGTGCCAGCGGGCTTTTCGGTTCGGGCGGGGAGACCCAGTACTTC
TRBJ1-1 TRBV5-1 15 NA NA CASSLPRQKNTEAFF TGCGCCAGCAGCTTACCTCGACAGAAGAACACTGAAGCTTTCTTT
TRBJ1-2 TRBV25-1 12 many TRBD1 CASSESWTGITF TGTGCCAGCAGTGAATCTTGGACAGGGATTACCTTC
TRBJ2-5 TRBV7-9 14 few NA CASSPRQGRETQYF TGTGCCAGCAGCCCGCGGCAGGGGAGGGAGACCCAGTACTTC
TRBJ2-5 TRBV29-1 12 few NA CSYQGNQETQYF TGCAGTTACCAGGGCAACCAAGAGACCCAGTACTTC
TRBJ1-1 TRBV10-3 14 many NA CAISLDGQNTEAFF TGTGCCATCAGTCTGGACGGCCAGAACACTGAAGCTTTCTTT
TRBJ2-7 TRBV6-1 14 few NA CASRGGAAPYEQYF TGTGCCAGCCGTGGGGGAGCTGCGCCCTACGAGCAGTACTTC
TRBJ2-1 TRBV9 17 NA TRBD1 CASGRGIQGVSYNEQFF TGTGCCAGCGGGCGCGGCATCCAGGGGGTATCCTACAATGAGCAGTTCTTC
TRBJ2-7 TRBV6-2/TRBV6-3 15 NA TRBD1 CASSYGTAQGYEQYF TGTGCCAGCAGTTACGGGACAGCACAAGGCTACGAGCAGTACTTC
TRBJ2-2 TRBV12-3/TRBV12-4 13 few NA CASTQFGTGELFF TGTGCCAGCACCCAATTCGGGACCGGGGAGCTGTTTTTT
TRBJ1-1 TRBV29-1 13 many TRBD1 CSVETGERTEAFF TGCAGCGTCGAGACAGGGGAGAGGACTGAAGCTTTCTTT
TRBJ2-2 TRBV12-3/TRBV12-4 14 many NA CASLGFKNTGELFF TGTGCCAGTCTAGGGTTCAAGAACACCGGGGAGCTGTTTTTT
TRBJ2-7 TRBV29-1 13 many NA CSVEAARSYEQYF TGCAGCGTTGAAGCGGCTAGAAGCTACGAGCAGTACTTC
TRBJ2-7 TRBV21-1 15 NA NA CASSKDRALYHEQYF TGTGCCAGCAGCAAAGACAGGGCCTTGTACCACGAGCAGTACTTC
TRBJ1-1 TRBV4-1 15 few NA CASSQEGASITEAFF TGCGCCAGCAGCCAGGAAGGGGCGAGTATTACTGAAGCTTTCTTT
TRBJ1-2 TRBV12-3/TRBV12-4 17 few TRBD1 CASSLGHRDRGRRGYTF TGTGCCAGCAGCCTTGGGCACCGGGACAGGGGGCGGAGGGGCTACACCTTC
TRBJ2-7 TRBV10-2 13 NA TRBD1 CASSPQDRSEQYF TGCGCCAGCAGTCCTCAGGACAGGAGCGAGCAGTACTTC
TRBJ2-5 TRBV7-9 14 NA TRBD2 CASTPLGGEETQYF TGTGCCAGCACCCCCCTGGGGGGGGAGGAGACCCAGTACTTC
TRBJ2-7 TRBV27 18 NA NA CASSLKRPGHPTSYEQYF TGTGCCAGCAGCCTTAAACGTCCGGGACATCCCACATCCTACGAGCAGTACTTC
TRBJ2-3 TRBV20-1 13 many NA CSAGPRGTDTQYF TGCAGTGCCGGACCCCGCGGCACAGATACGCAGTATTTT
TRBJ2-7 TRBV20-1 12 few NA CSMGPGIYEQYF TGCAGCATGGGACCAGGCATCTACGAGCAGTACTTC
TRBJ1-1 TRBV12-3/TRBV12-4 11 NA NA CASRRVAEAFF TGTGCCAGCAGACGGGTCGCTGAAGCTTTCTTT
TRBJ2-3 TRBV5-1 15 NA NA CASSYLVGLTDTQYF TGCGCCAGCAGTTATCTAGTGGGACTCACAGATACGCAGTATTTT
TRBJ2-7 TRBV12-3/TRBV12-4 13 many NA CASSLDRADEQYF TGTGCCAGCAGTTTAGACAGAGCCGACGAGCAGTACTTC
TRBJ2-3 TRBV3-1 19 NA NA CASSQDIEWGGPLTDTQYF TGTGCCAGCAGCCAAGATATCGAGTGGGGGGGGCCCCTCACAGATACGCAGTATTTT
TRBJ1-2 TRBV28 11 many NA CASEASPGYTF TGTGCCAGCGAGGCCTCCCCTGGCTACACCTTC
TRBJ2-3 TRBV28 14 few TRBD2 CASRASGTTDTQYF TGTGCCAGCAGGGCTAGCGGGACGACAGATACGCAGTATTTT
TRBJ2-7 TRBV30 13 NA NA CAWSGGGAGEQYF TGTGCCTGGAGTGGAGGGGGCGCGGGGGAGCAGTACTTC
TRBJ2-1 TRBV10-3 13 many NA CAISESSYNEQFF TGTGCCATCAGTGAGAGCTCCTACAATGAGCAGTTCTTC
TRBJ2-5 TRBV6-5 14 NA NA CASSYGGPRETQYF TGTGCCAGCAGTTACGGGGGACCTAGGGAGACCCAGTACTTC
TRBJ2-7 TRBV20-1 14 few NA CSARDGTFSYEQYF TGCAGTGCTAGAGACGGGACGTTCTCCTACGAGCAGTACTTC
TRBJ1-2 TRBV23-1 12 NA NA CASSQYRVGYTF TGCGCCAGCAGTCAGTACAGGGTCGGCTACACCTTC
TRBJ2-2 TRBV20-1 13 few NA CSARTNRVGELFF TGCAGTGCTAGAACAAACCGCGTCGGGGAGCTGTTTTTT
TRBJ2-7 TRBV20-1 17 few TRBD1 CSARPQYGTGDIYEQYF TGCAGTGCTAGGCCCCAATACGGGACAGGGGACATTTACGAGCAGTACTTC
TRBJ2-5 TRBV2 13 NA TRBD1 CASTGQLQETQYF TGTGCCAGCACGGGACAGCTCCAAGAGACCCAGTACTTC
TRBJ2-1 TRBV6-6 13 many TRBD1 CASRGQVVDEQFF TGTGCCAGCAGGGGACAGGTGGTCGATGAGCAGTTCTTC
TRBJ1-2 TRBV12-3/TRBV12-4 13 many NA CASTKSPDYGYTF TGTGCCAGCACTAAGTCCCCCGACTATGGCTACACCTTC
TRBJ2-1 TRBV12-3/TRBV12-4 14 many TRBD1 CASMSGTGVNEQFF TGTGCCAGCATGTCCGGGACAGGGGTGAATGAGCAGTTCTTC
TRBJ1-1 TRBV12-3/TRBV12-4 13 NA NA CASNWVRNTEAFF TGTGCCAGCAATTGGGTAAGGAACACTGAAGCTTTCTTT
TRBJ2-5 TRBV12-3/TRBV12-4 16 NA TRBD2 CASSLAQRGPRETQYF TGTGCCAGCAGTTTAGCTCAGCGGGGGCCCCGGGAGACCCAGTACTTC
TRBJ2-1 TRBV7-9 12 many NA CVALDGGNEQFF TGTGTAGCGCTGGACGGTGGGAATGAGCAGTTCTTC
TRBJ2-1 TRBV4-1 14 many TRBD2 CASSPGTTYNEQFF TGCGCCAGCAGCCCCGGGACTACCTACAATGAGCAGTTCTTC
TRBJ2-7 TRBV5-1 15 many NA CASSPEGGIHYEQYF TGCGCCAGCAGCCCTGAGGGAGGAATACACTACGAGCAGTACTTC
TRBJ2-1 TRBV6-5 11 many NA CASSYDGVEFF TGTGCCAGCAGTTATGACGGGGTGGAGTTCTTC
TRBJ2-3 TRBV11-2 20 NA NA CASSLRFRALVGAPTDTQYF TGTGCCAGCAGCCTACGATTCCGCGCCTTGGTCGGCGCACCAACAGATACGCAGTATTTT
TRBJ1-5 TRBV6-1 16 few NA CASRSIRAEGNQPQHF TGTGCCAGCAGAAGTATACGGGCCGAGGGGAATCAGCCCCAGCATTTT
TRBJ1-2 TRBV11-2 14 NA TRBD1 CASSPGQGQSGYTF TGTGCCAGCAGCCCAGGACAGGGGCAGAGTGGCTACACCTTC
TRBJ2-7 TRBV5-1 13 few NA CASSLDGEYEQYF TGCGCCAGCAGCTTGGACGGGGAATACGAGCAGTACTTC
TRBJ2-1 TRBV20-1 16 few TRBD2 CSVLPLAGDLYNEQFF TGCAGTGTTCTCCCCCTAGCGGGGGACCTCTACAATGAGCAGTTCTTC
TRBJ2-2 TRBV20-1 14 many NA CSASYRVGTGELFF TGCAGTGCTAGTTACAGGGTGGGGACCGGGGAGCTGTTTTTT
TRBJ1-2 TRBV10-3 11 NA NA CAISESGTYTF TGTGCCATCAGTGAGTCTGGTACCTACACCTTC
TRBJ2-7 TRBV20-1 16 NA TRBD2 CSARVATSGGSYEQYF TGCAGTGCTAGAGTCGCGACTAGCGGGGGCTCCTACGAGCAGTACTTC
TRBJ2-5 TRBV5-1 16 NA TRBD1 CASSLVGDRIQETQYF TGCGCCAGCAGCTTGGTGGGGGACAGAATACAAGAGACCCAGTACTTC
TRBJ2-2 TRBV29-1 14 few NA CSVGGRVNTGELFF TGCAGCGTTGGAGGACGGGTTAACACCGGGGAGCTGTTTTTT
TRBJ2-3 TRBV20-1 16 few TRBD2 CSARAPGLAGDRTQYF TGCAGTGCTAGAGCCCCCGGACTAGCGGGCGATCGCACGCAGTATTTT
TRBJ2-1 TRBV28 17 many TRBD2 CASSSAKLAGKGNEQFF TGTGCCAGCAGCTCGGCCAAACTAGCGGGAAAGGGCAATGAGCAGTTCTTC